The clone carrying this T cell receptor (beta chain) was seen a few times. Its cognate antigen is unknown. These data come from a study of T cell repertoires in cytomegalovirus infection. Overall study: As its CMV epitopes, the study selected recently identified HLA-C-restricted and well-studied HLA-B-restricted targets. It was the public TCR beta signatures that indicated both CMV infection and matching HLA type. General study findings and limits: Identification of carriers of CMV plus the relevant HLA was performed using cumulative public TCR beta family frequency.

TCRdb itself ran the reads through MiXCR, one entry per CDR3 protein. This table has some 590,000 distinct CDR3 sequences, about 40% appearing once. The specimen comprised cultured PBMCs, sampled from culture after CMV antigen stimulation. The receptor was derived from a human donor in good health (CMV status not recorded). Some clones in this sample may be carry-over from other donors' samples.

CDR3: CASSLAGPLSYEQYF. The CDR3 coding sequence is TGTGCCAGCAGCTTGGCCGGCCCTCTCTCCTACGAGCAGTACTTC. This chain joins TRBV5-6 and TRBJ2-7; no clear D. This CDR3 has 15 amino acids. Trimming pared 0 bases from V and 0 bases from J, leaving 10 bases between. Germline loops: CDR1 SGHDT, CDR2 YYEEEE.